A selection of T cell receptor beta chains follows, all from one sample in a study of control samples from healthy donors and cancer patients. The table came from immunoSEQ multiplex PCR; TCRdb's copy has only in-frame clones and leaves some out. The repertoire holds about 59,000 clones, with under 95% as singletons. The sample consisted of PBMCs. The source of these receptors is a man aged 35 to 55 with colorectal cancer. Both conserved end residues are part of each CDR3. Each record gives: clone size, D gene, J gene, V gene, CDR3 length, CDR3 protein, CDR3 DNA. A D gene is named only where the DNA matches it firmly. Size is omitted from some rows. Given values are once, few, many or a class for expanded clones.

- | - | TRBJ2-2 | TRBV3-1/TRBV3-2 | 14 | CASSRQRATGELFF | TGTGCCAGCAGCCGCCAGCGGGCCACCGGGGAGCTGTTTTTT
- | - | TRBJ1-2 | TRBV6-6 | 14 | CASSTPGQAFGYTF | TGTGCCAGCAGTACCCCGGGCCAGGCTTTTGGCTACACCTTC
- | - | TRBJ2-6 | TRBV24-1 | 17 | CATSPHAWSTGANVLTF | TGTGCCACCAGTCCCCATGCCTGGAGCACTGGGGCCAACGTCCTGACTTTC
- | - | TRBJ2-1 | TRBV27 | 11 | CASSLLAEQFF | TGTGCCAGCAGTTTACTTGCGGAGCAGTTCTTC
- | TRBD1 | TRBJ2-5 | TRBV9 | 15 | CASSPMTGWVETQYF | TGTGCCAGCAGCCCAATGACAGGGTGGGTTGAGACCCAGTACTTC
- | - | TRBJ1-6 | TRBV11-3 | 15 | CASSGGTAYNSPLHF | TGTGCCAGCAGCGGGGGGACGGCCTATAATTCACCCCTCCACTTT
- | - | TRBJ2-5 | TRBV7-9 | 15 | CASSSSTGSRETQYF | TGTGCCAGCAGCTCATCTACCGGGTCGCGGGAGACCCAGTACTTC
- | TRBD2 | TRBJ2-6 | TRBV19 | 18 | CASSIRPGGDSGANVLTF | TGTGCCAGTAGTATCAGGCCGGGAGGGGACTCTGGGGCCAACGTCCTGACTTTC
- | TRBD1 | TRBJ1-2 | TRBV29-1 | 12 | CSAITGDYGYTF | TGCAGCGCTATAACAGGGGACTATGGCTACACCTTC
- | - | TRBJ2-5 | TRBV3-1/TRBV3-2 | 15 | CASGPRGGFQETQYF | TGTGCCAGCGGACCTAGGGGCGGCTTTCAAGAGACCCAGTACTTC
- | - | TRBJ1-2 | TRBV7-3 | 15 | CASSLKRGSGDGYTF | TGTGCCAGCAGCCTAAAGAGGGGGAGTGGCGATGGCTACACCTTC
- | - | TRBJ1-1 | TRBV14 | 14 | CASSQLRLNTEAFF | TGTGCCAGCAGCCAGCTGCGGTTGAACACTGAAGCTTTCTTT
- | - | TRBJ1-6 | TRBV30 | 15 | CAWSEFAFYNSPLHF | TGTGCCTGGAGTGAATTCGCTTTTTATAATTCACCCCTCCACTTT
- | TRBD1 | TRBJ2-7 | TRBV5-6 | 8 | CASRDRLF | TGTGCCAGCAGGGACAGGCTCTTC
- | - | TRBJ2-3 | TRBV5-1 | 14 | CASKATESTDTQYF | TGCGCCAGCAAAGCAACGGAGAGCACAGATACGCAGTATTTT
- | - | TRBJ2-5 | TRBV10-1 | 13 | CASSRDFQETQYF | TGCGCCAGCTCCCGGGACTTCCAAGAGACCCAGTACTTC
- | TRBD1 | TRBJ2-5 | TRBV5-4 | 14 | CASSLEDRGETQYF | TGTGCCAGCAGCTTGGAAGACAGGGGCGAGACCCAGTACTTC
- | - | TRBJ1-1 | TRBV27 | 15 | CASSYDSLADTEAFF | TGTGCCAGCAGTTACGACAGCCTAGCGGACACTGAAGCTTTCTTT
- | - | TRBJ2-7 | TRBV2 | 12 | CASSESPYEQYF | TGTGCCAGCAGTGAATCTCCCTACGAGCAGTACTTC
- | - | TRBJ1-1 | TRBV7-9 | 14 | CASKHTGLLAEAFF | TGTGCCAGCAAACACACAGGGTTATTAGCTGAAGCTTTCTTT
- | - | TRBJ2-7 | TRBV7-9 | 13 | CASSRGDRGEQYF | TGTGCCAGCAGCAGGGGGGACAGAGGGGAGCAGTACTTC
- | - | TRBJ2-1 | TRBV6-5 | 13 | CASSYSWGYEQFF | TGTGCCAGCAGTTACTCCTGGGGTTACGAGCAGTTCTTC
- | - | TRBJ1-6 | TRBV14 | 19 | CASSQVPSLGALYNSPLHF | TGTGCCAGCAGCCAAGTCCCCTCGCTAGGGGCCCTATATAATTCACCCCTCCACTTT
once | - | TRBJ2-1 | TRBV3-1/TRBV3-2 | 14 | CASSQDLYNNEQFF | TGTGCCAGCAGCCAAGACCTATATAACAATGAGCAGTTCTTC
once | - | TRBJ2-3 | TRBV2 | 14 | CASSRGRGTDTQYF | TGTGCCAGCAGTCGGGGCAGGGGTACAGATACGCAGTATTTT
- | TRBD1 | TRBJ1-5 | TRBV15 | 16 | CATSKGGGQGNQPQHF | TGTGCCACCAGCAAGGGGGGGGGACAGGGGAATCAGCCCCAGCATTTT
- | - | TRBJ2-5 | TRBV5-4 | 16 | CASSLGLVHTQETQYF | TGTGCCAGCAGCTTGGGGCTAGTCCACACTCAAGAGACCCAGTACTTC
- | TRBD1 | TRBJ2-2 | TRBV5-1 | 17 | CASSLADRALNTGELFF | TGCGCCAGCAGCTTGGCCGACAGGGCCTTGAACACCGGGGAGCTGTTTTTT
- | TRBD1 | TRBJ2-5 | TRBV25-1 | 15 | CASSTGTGGRETQYF | TGTGCCAGCAGTACCGGGACAGGGGGCAGAGAGACCCAGTACTTC
- | TRBD2 | TRBJ2-5 | TRBV9 | 15 | CASSGSGGAGETQYF | TGTGCCAGCAGCGGTAGCGGGGGGGCAGGGGAGACCCAGTACTTC
once | TRBD1 | TRBJ1-2 | TRBV30 | 13 | CAWSGQGYYGYTF | TGTGCCTGGAGTGGACAGGGGTACTATGGCTACACCTTC
- | TRBD2 | TRBJ2-1 | TRBV7-7 | 15 | CASSPLTGGPNEQFF | TGTGCCAGCAGCCCACTCACGGGGGGGCCCAATGAGCAGTTCTTC
- | TRBD2 | TRBJ2-3 | TRBV19 | 17 | CASSSLAGMVIRDTQYF | TGTGCCAGTAGTAGCCTAGCGGGGATGGTAATAAGAGATACGCAGTATTTT
- | - | TRBJ2-5 | TRBV3-1/TRBV3-2 | 12 | CASSQDTKTQYF | TGTGCCAGCAGCCAAGATACAAAGACCCAGTACTTC
- | - | TRBJ2-7 | TRBV9 | 15 | CASSTSPTGLYEQYF | TGTGCCAGCAGCACGAGTCCCACAGGGCTCTACGAGCAGTACTTC
- | - | TRBJ1-5 | TRBV19 | 15 | CASSRRDGFNQPQHF | TGTGCCAGTAGTCGCCGGGACGGGTTTAATCAGCCCCAGCATTTT
- | TRBD1 | TRBJ1-1 | TRBV19 | 14 | CASYRTGMNTEAFF | TGTGCCAGCTATCGGACAGGGATGAACACTGAAGCTTTCTTT
- | - | TRBJ2-2 | TRBV2 | 11 | CASTNTGELFF | TGTGCCAGCACAAACACCGGGGAGCTGTTTTTT
- | TRBD1 | TRBJ1-1 | TRBV9 | 14 | CASSPRTGANEAFF | TGTGCCAGCAGCCCCCGGACAGGAGCAAATGAAGCTTTCTTT
- | - | TRBJ2-3 | TRBV6-5 | 14 | CASSYQLATDTQYF | TGTGCCAGCAGTTACCAGCTAGCAACAGATACGCAGTATTTT
- | - | TRBJ2-7 | TRBV3-1/TRBV3-2 | 12 | CASSPWDGEQYF | TGTGCCAGCAGCCCCTGGGACGGGGAGCAGTACTTC
- | TRBD2 | TRBJ2-7 | TRBV12-3/TRBV12-4 | 13 | CASSIAGPYEQYF | TGTGCCAGCAGCATAGCGGGACCTTACGAGCAGTACTTC
- | - | TRBJ2-5 | TRBV7-9 | 13 | CASRTDGQETQYF | TGTGCCAGCAGGACGGACGGGCAAGAGACCCAGTACTTC
- | - | TRBJ2-7 | TRBV27 | 12 | CASSSTSYEQYF | TGTGCCAGCAGTTCGACTTCCTACGAGCAGTACTTC
- | - | TRBJ2-2 | TRBV18 | 15 | CASSRGLGRTGELFF | TGTGCCAGCTCACGAGGGTTAGGCAGGACCGGGGAGCTGTTTTTT
- | TRBD2 | TRBJ2-2 | TRBV9 | 18 | CASSVAGGGAIDTGELFF | TGTGCCAGCAGCGTAGCTGGCGGGGGGGCCATCGACACCGGGGAGCTGTTTTTT
- | - | TRBJ2-2 | TRBV6-5 | 16 | CASSYFGRTNTGELFF | TGTGCCAGCAGTTACTTCGGACGAACGAACACCGGGGAGCTGTTTTTT
- | - | TRBJ1-2 | TRBV12-3/TRBV12-4 | 12 | CASSFGVYGYTF | TGTGCCAGCAGTTTTGGGGTCTATGGCTACACCTTC
- | TRBD2 | TRBJ2-1 | TRBV5-1 | 17 | CASSLAPGSGGASEQFF | TGCGCCAGCAGCCTGGCCCCGGGTAGCGGGGGGGCCAGTGAGCAGTTCTTC
- | TRBD1 | TRBJ1-5 | TRBV7-9 | 14 | CASSTDRYNQPQHF | TGTGCCAGCAGCACGGACAGGTACAATCAGCCCCAGCATTTT
- | - | TRBJ2-2 | TRBV6-1 | 15 | CASSEEMVNTGELFF | TGTGCCAGCAGTGAAGAAATGGTGAACACCGGGGAGCTGTTTTTT
- | TRBD2 | TRBJ2-7 | TRBV7-6 | 15 | CASSTQSGALYEQYF | TGTGCCAGCAGCACTCAAAGCGGGGCTCTCTACGAGCAGTACTTC
- | - | TRBJ1-2 | TRBV29-1 | 12 | CSVEAGPYGYTF | TGCAGCGTTGAGGCAGGCCCCTATGGCTACACCTTC
- | - | TRBJ1-1 | TRBV29-1 | 13 | CSVVQGLNTEAFF | TGCAGCGTCGTCCAGGGCCTGAACACTGAAGCTTTCTTT
- | TRBD1 | TRBJ1-2 | TRBV7-3 | 13 | CASSSGQGYGYTF | TGTGCCAGCAGCTCTGGACAGGGTTATGGCTACACCTTC
- | - | TRBJ2-1 | TRBV5-1 | 15 | CASSFGLAQYNEQFF | TGCGCCAGCAGCTTTGGGCTAGCACAATACAATGAGCAGTTCTTC
- | TRBD1 | TRBJ1-2 | TRBV4-1 | 15 | CASSQDPQGNYGYTF | TGCGCCAGCAGCCAAGACCCACAGGGGAACTATGGCTACACCTTC
- | - | TRBJ1-1 | TRBV27 | 15 | CASSAYRAEGTEAFF | TGTGCCAGCAGTGCTTACAGGGCAGAGGGCACTGAAGCTTTCTTT
- | - | TRBJ1-4 | TRBV18 | 14 | CASSRGGNNEKLFF | TGTGCCAGCTCCCGAGGGGGAAATAATGAAAAACTGTTTTTT
- | - | TRBJ2-3 | TRBV5-1 | 15 | CASSLEGDLSDTQYF | TGCGCCAGCAGCTTGGAAGGGGACCTATCAGATACGCAGTATTTT